Included here is one TCR beta chain sequence, with context. Its target is unknown. The PCR was carried out with 60 Vbeta primers and 13 Jbeta primers. Produced via immunoSEQ multiplex PCR; TCRdb's table is partial and in-frame only. The repertoire holds around 130,000 clones, with approximately 80% as singletons. The data are from a study of cytomegalovirus exposure and HLA in healthy donors. Study conclusions and caveats: In vitro confirmation showed a few CMV-associated chains to be CMV antigen specific. For most TCR beta V segments, an earlier analysis put the productive rate at about 87% or about 30% of the time.

This CDR3 has 15 residues. V was clipped by 4 bases and J by 3 bases, with 14 bases between them. Germline V gene sequence: CDR1 SGHTS, CDR2 YDEGEE. This receptor was taken from a woman aged 60-70 years in good health and CMV-seronegative. Sequences were obtained from PBMCs. The chain recombines TRBV5-8 with TRBJ2-1; D may be TRBD2 (5 bases). CDR3 nucleotides: TGTGCCAGCAGCCCCCGGGGAACTGGCTACAATGAGCAGTTCTTC. It encodes CASSPRGTGYNEQFF.